Below are 18 T cell receptor beta chains sequenced from a single sample in a study of early T cells in non-severe SARS-CoV-2 infection. TCRdb analysed the 5' RACE reads with MiXCR anew, one entry per CDR3 protein. The table lists about 120,000 distinct CDR3 sequences, over 9.5% of them singletons. The sample here was whole blood, taken at baseline. The receptors originated from an adult who was a healthcare worker with PCR-confirmed SARS-CoV-2 infection or an uninfected control (not recorded which).

This rearrangement joins TRBV9 to TRBJ2-2; D uncertain. This CDR3 is 16 amino acids long. CDR1 is SGDLS, CDR2 YYNGEE, per germline. Trimming left V 4 bases short and J 3 bases short, with 16 bases between. The CDR3 coding sequence is TGTGCCAGCAGCTACACCACTTACAGAGACACCGGGGAGCTGTTTTTT. Its translation is CASSYTTYRDTGELFF.

Many counts were recorded for this clonotype. V is TRBV21-1 and J is TRBJ2-1; TRBD2 is the table's D call, not checked against the DNA. TRBV21-1 is a known pseudogene. This CDR3 is built from 14 residues. CDR3 sequence: CASSKPSGGPEQFF. Here the CDR3 DNA reads TGTGCCAGCAGCAAACCCTCGGGAGGGCCGGAGCAGTTCTTC.

At least ten counts were recorded for this clonotype. The J gene is TRBJ2-1, the V gene TRBV6-6; 9 positions match TRBD2. Per germline, CDR1 MNHNY and CDR2 SVGAGI (reference sequence). The CDR3 consists of 14 residues. V shed 7 bases and J 4 bases; nucleotides not matched to a gene: 5. CDR3 nucleotides: TGTGCCAGCAATATAGCGGGAGAATACAATGAGCAGTTCTTC. It specifies CASNIAGEYNEQFF.

This clonotype was seen ten or more times. The chain couples TRBV6-2 or TRBV6-3 to TRBJ1-1; D gene ambiguous. This CDR3 spans 14 amino acids. Germline V lookup: CDR1 MNHEY, CDR2 SVGEGT. Trimming took off 5 bases at V and 0 bases at J, with 10 bases between the two ends. The CDR3 loop reads CASSIQELNTEAFF. CDR3 nucleotide sequence: TGTGCCAGCAGTATTCAGGAGTTGAACACTGAAGCTTTCTTT.

This chain connects TRBV20-1 to TRBJ2-1; 11 positions agree with TRBD2. The length of the CDR3 is 16 residues. Losses at the gene ends were 0 bases for V and 9 bases for J; bases not matched to a gene: 10. In germline, CDR1 is DFQATT, CDR2 SNEGSKA (reference sequence). CDR3 nucleotide sequence: TGCAGTGCTAGAGATCTTAGACTAGCGGGAATCGGTGAGCAGTTCTTC. Translation: CSARDLRLAGIGEQFF.

The chain has TRBV5-1 and TRBJ1-1; 11 bases are shared with TRBD1. The CDR3 is made up of 15 amino acids. The V segment lost 4 bases and the J segment 9 bases; nucleotides outside the gene matches: 11. CDR1 SGHRS and CDR2 YFSETQ come from the germline V gene. The CDR3 DNA reads as TGCGCCAGCAGCCGGGACAGGGGGTTTGAAAGGCAAGCTTTCTTT. Residues: CASSRDRGFERQAFF.

This clonotype was seen ten or more times. The CDR3 region has the DNA TGTGCCAGCAGCTCATGGACTAGCGGGATAGGGACCTACAATGAGCAGTTCTTC. This translates into CASSSWTSGIGTYNEQFF. This chain connects TRBV11-2 to TRBJ2-1; TRBD2 agrees at 12 bases. CDR3 length: 18 amino acids. V lost 4 bases and J lost 2; bases outside the gene matches: 9. Germline CDR1 reads SGHAT; CDR2 reads FQNNGV.

This clonotype was seen at least ten times. This chain links TRBV10-3 with TRBJ2-3; 7 nucleotides line up with TRBD2. V shed 6 bases and J 7 bases; nucleotides not matched to a gene: 7. Germline CDR1 ENHRY, CDR2 SYGVKD. The CDR3 sequence is 13 residues long. CDR3 residues: CAISAAGSNTQYF. Written as DNA, the CDR3 is TGTGCCATCAGCGCAGCGGGAAGTAATACGCAGTATTTT.

The chain combines TRBV18 with TRBJ2-1, with unresolved D. Germline V gene lookup returns CDR1 KGHSH and CDR2 LQKENI. CDR3 size: 17 residues. V lost 3 bases and J lost 4, with 19 bases in between. The CDR3 protein is CASSPRQVADGYNEQFF. CDR3 sequence (DNA): TGTGCCAGCTCACCCCGGCAGGTAGCCGACGGTTACAATGAGCAGTTCTTC.

The chain joins TRBV27 to TRBJ1-2, with 7 bases matching TRBD1. Germline assignment: CDR1 MNHEY and CDR2 SMNVEV (reference sequence). This CDR3 region has 16 residues. V gave up 3 bases and J gave up 3 bases; unmatched junction bases: 10. CDR3 nucleotide sequence: TGTGCCAGCAGTTTCGCACAGGGGAGGATGGACTATGGCTACACCTTC. Translation: CASSFAQGRMDYGYTF.

V gene TRBV20-1 combines with J gene TRBJ2-1, with D possibly being TRBD1 (6 bases). V was clipped by 5 bases and J by 8 bases, with 10 bases between them. CDR3 size: 11 residues. Germline CDR1 is DFQATT and CDR2 is SNEGSKA (reference sequence). CDR3 in amino acids: CSAAGVDEQFF. CDR3 sequence (DNA): TGCAGTGCTGCAGGGGTAGATGAGCAGTTCTTC.

This clonotype was seen ten or more times. The V call is TRBV3-1, the J call TRBJ2-7; D is perhaps TRBD1 or TRBD2 (5 bases each). This CDR3 has 19 amino acids. Germline loops: CDR1 LGHDT, CDR2 YNNKEL (reference sequence). Trimming took 0 bases from V and 2 from J, leaving 23 bases between them. The CDR3 DNA reads TGTGCCAGCAGCCAAGATTGGAGAGGGTTGGGGACCGGGGCCTACGAGCAGTACTTC. The encoded protein is CASSQDWRGLGTGAYEQYF.

This clonotype appeared many times. The chain employs TRBV5-1 and TRBJ2-1, with TRBD1 identical over 11 bases. The V and J ends lost 4 bases and 7 bases, in that order; junction bases with no gene match: 7. Germline V gene data show CDR1 as SGHRS and CDR2 as YFSETQ. The CDR3 extends over 15 amino acids. In DNA, the CDR3 is TGCGCCAGCAGCCCCCGGACAGGGGGCGTGAATGAGCAGTTCTTC. This translates into CASSPRTGGVNEQFF.

This clonotype was seen repeatedly, ten times or more. The V and J genes are TRBV7-2 and TRBJ2-3, with 9 bases fitting TRBD2. The CDR3 extends over 18 amino acids. CDR1 is SGHTA and CDR2 is FQGNSA in the germline V gene. The V and J ends lost 1 base and 6 bases, in that order; junction bases with no gene match: 14. The CDR3 sequence is CASSLVVAGGGAHDTQYF. The DNA of the CDR3 is TGTGCCAGCAGCTTAGTCGTGGCTGGCGGGGGGGCCCATGATACGCAGTATTTT.

The chain links TRBV20-1 to TRBJ1-4; TRBD1 is a possible D gene (5 bases). V was pared by 0 bases and J by 7 bases, with 15 bases between. Germline CDR1 reads DFQATT; CDR2 reads SNEGSKA (reference sequence). The CDR3 length is 15 residues. The CDR3 DNA is TGCAGTGCTAGAGATAACCGGCAGGGCCTTGAAAAACTGTTTTTT. Amino acid sequence: CSARDNRQGLEKLFF.

This clonotype came up many times. The rearrangement joins TRBV12-3 or TRBV12-4 to TRBJ2-2; 9 bases are shared with TRBD1. The CDR3 length is 16 residues. The V gene end was trimmed by 6 bases and the J gene end by 0 bases; junction bases not matched to a gene: 5. In nucleotides, the CDR3 is TGTGCCAGCAGATACGGGACAGGGCCGAACACCGGGGAGCTGTTTTTT. Residues: CASRYGTGPNTGELFF.

This clonotype has more than one count but fewer than ten. The chain combines TRBV3-1 with TRBJ2-1, with 9 bases fitting TRBD2. Germline trimming cut 5 bases from V and 9 bases from J; bases unmatched to any gene: 17. CDR1 is LGHDT, CDR2 YNNKEL, per germline (reference sequence). CDR3 size: 17 residues. The CDR3 region is CASSSKWLAGPGGEQFF. CDR3 nucleotides: TGTGCCAGCAGCTCCAAGTGGCTAGCGGGGCCCGGAGGTGAGCAGTTCTTC.

This clonotype has a handful of counts. The rearrangement links TRBV12-3 or TRBV12-4 to TRBJ2-1; D is perhaps TRBD2 (6 bases). The CDR3 has 14 residues. Deletions cut 1 base from V and 8 bases from J, with 12 bases between. CDR3 amino acids: CASSLGLVSDEQFF. The CDR3 coding sequence is TGTGCCAGCAGTTTAGGACTAGTCTCCGATGAGCAGTTCTTC.